The TCR beta chain under discussion was sequenced for a study of human T cells and chemical hapten exposure. Study-level information: The patients, most of them female, presented with alopecia areata, totalis or universalis. How much TCR each sample yielded varied, mostly because pooled library volumes differed slightly.

This clonotype was recorded a few times. Its antigen is undetermined. Noted time point: patch test 1, 2 weeks after DPC sensitization. The sample's treatment: therapeutic diphenylcyclopropenone sensitization with weekly scalp DPC. Researchers extracted total RNA from unfractionated whole blood. In TCRdb, the RACE reads were re-called with MiXCR into one record per CDR3 protein. The sample records some 94,000 distinct CDR3 sequences, 12% being singletons. J lost 3 bases, V lost 4 bases, and 0 bases had no gene match. The CDR3 consists of 12 residues. The germline gives CDR1 ENHRY, CDR2 SYGVKD. Study-wide results and caveats: All donors were alopecia patients, so their immunity may differ from that of healthy people.

The specimen comprised whole blood, sampled in connection with sensitization to the hapten diphenylcyclopropenone (DPC). This clonotype was sampled from a woman between 35 and 50 years old with alopecia areata. Some clones in this sample may be carry-over from other donors' samples. The chain has TRBV10-3 and TRBJ2-7, with 7 bases lining up with TRBD1. The CDR3 region is CAISGDSYEQYF. CDR3 nucleotide sequence: TGTGCCATCAGTGGGGACAGCTACGAGCAGTACTTC.